One and the same sample provided the 14 T cell receptor beta chains below, sequenced in a study of blood T cells in healthy people across ages (dated by TCRdb to between 2015 and 2017). To prepare the library, 5' RACE was applied. Sequenced on an Illumina HiSeq 2500. The second PCR ran for roughly 7 to 12 cycles and used a J-beta primer mix along with a sample-barcoded 5' primer. The raw public data were reprocessed by TCRdb itself: fastp quality trimming at Q25, MiXCR clonotype calling, in-frame beta chains only. Duplicate CDR3 protein sequences are folded into a single record with the most common DNA and genes. Recorded for this sample are some 1.5 million distinct CDR3 sequences; 25% to 30% of them occurred a single time. The ten largest clones represent roughly 8.2% of the sample. Source material: blood. The receptors were sampled from a woman aged 25 to 39 in good health.

This clonotype was observed a handful of times. The CDR3, as DNA: TGTGCCAGCAGCCATAGGAACGGGACAGATTACAATGAGCAGTTCTTC. It is translated as CASSHRNGTDYNEQFF. V is TRBV5-5 and J is TRBJ2-1, with 7 bases identical to TRBD1. From germline, CDR1 is SGHKS and CDR2 YYEKEE (reference sequence). The CDR3 is 16 residues long. With 4 bases clipped from V and 4 bases from J, the junction kept 11 bases outside the gene matches. The variable domain in full, with the rest retrieved from reference TRBV5-5 and TRBJ2-1, is DAGVTQSPTHLIKTRGQQVTLRCSPISGHKSVSWYQQVLGQGPQFIFQYYEKEERGRGNFPDRFSARQFPNYSSELNVNALLLGDSALYLCASSHRNGTDYNEQFFGPGTRLTVL.

This clonotype was seen ten or more times. The chain recombines TRBV6-5 with TRBJ1-5; weak D call: TRBD1 (5 bases). The V end lost 4 bases, the J end lost 5 bases, and 30 bases lay between the germline ends. This CDR3 spans 20 amino acids. Germline CDR1 MNHEY, CDR2 SVGAGI. This chain's CDR3 is CASSWTPSAGWDYLDQPQHF. The CDR3 coding sequence is TGTGCCAGCAGTTGGACTCCGTCGGCAGGGTGGGACTACTTGGATCAGCCCCAGCATTTT.

This chain joins TRBV2 and TRBJ2-3; TRBD2 matches 8 bases. The germline V gene encodes CDR1 SNHLY and CDR2 FYNNEI. The CDR3 is 15 amino acids. V shed 5 bases, J shed 5 bases, and the junction held 9 bases outside the gene matches. Here the CDR3 reads CASSSSSGGVDTQYF. The CDR3 nucleotides read TGTGCCAGCAGTTCCTCCAGCGGGGGAGTAGATACGCAGTATTTT. The whole variable domain, remainder taken from reference TRBV2 and TRBJ2-3, is EPEVTQTPSHQVTQMGQEVILRCVPISNHLYFYWYRQILGQKVEFLVSFYNNEISEKSEIFDDQFSVERPDGSNFTLKIRSTKLEDSAMYFCASSSSSGGVDTQYFGPGTRLTVL.

In this sample, this clonotype turned up a few times. J is TRBJ1-2 and V is TRBV27, with D unclear. The CDR3 has 16 residues. In germline, CDR1 is MNHEY, CDR2 SMNVEV (reference sequence). Trimming removed 9 bases from V and 8 bases from J, with 28 bases in between. The CDR3 sequence: CASSPRPGIGVYGYTF. The CDR3 DNA is TGTGCCAGTAGTCCCCGCCCTGGAATTGGGGTATACGGCTACACCTTC.

This chain joins TRBV6-5 and TRBJ2-2; D is possibly TRBD1 or TRBD2 (5 bases each). Trimming cost V 8 bases and J 4 bases, with 17 bases left between them. The CDR3 is made up of 15 amino acids. Looked up from germline, CDR1 is MNHEY and CDR2 is SVGAGI. In DNA form, the CDR3 reads TGTGCCAGCTGGGGAGCAGGGCGCAGCACCGGGGAGCTGTTTTTT. Translation gives CASWGAGRSTGELFF.

This clonotype was counted only a few times. The J gene is TRBJ2-5, the V gene TRBV5-1, with D perhaps being TRBD1 or TRBD2 (5 bases each). The J call is in doubt because the DNA end fits TRBJ2-7 better. The CDR3 consists of 14 residues. The germline V gene encodes CDR1 SGHRS and CDR2 YFSETQ. The CDR3 DNA sequence: TGCGCCAGCAGCACCCGGGACGGAGGCGGCGAGCAGTACTTC. The encoded protein is CASSTRDGGGEQYF.

The chain couples TRBV7-2 to TRBJ2-7; D is perhaps TRBD2 (5 bases). This CDR3 spans 17 amino acids. V lost 3 bases to trimming and J lost 0 bases, with 18 bases between them. Germline V gene lookup returns CDR1 SGHTA and CDR2 FQGNSA. This CDR3 is CASSFGPNGVRSYEQYF. The CDR3 coding sequence is TGTGCCAGCAGCTTCGGTCCGAACGGGGTCCGCTCCTACGAGCAGTACTTC.

Ten or more counts support this clonotype. V usage is TRBV2 and J usage is TRBJ2-7; 9 bases match TRBD2. CDR1 and CDR2 (germline): SNHLY, FYNNEI. The V and J ends lost 8 bases and 3 bases, in that order; junction bases with no gene match: 5. CDR3 length equals 13 residues. The CDR3 DNA follows: TGTGCCAGCGGGCGGGAGGGGTTCTACGAGCAGTACTTC. Residues: CASGREGFYEQYF.

This clonotype was counted once. A junction end diverges from the germline sequence, so it may reflect a read error. CDR3 protein: CASSLGQASIQPQHF. For the CDR3, the DNA is TGTGCCAGCAGCTTAGGGCAGGCGAGCATTCAGCCCCAGCATTTT. The rearrangement uses TRBV7-9 and TRBJ1-5; no clear D. CDR3 size: 15 residues. Germline CDR1 is SEHNR and CDR2 is FQNEAQ (reference sequence).

The table lists this clonotype with many counts. The gene calls are TRBV29-1 and TRBJ2-7; D remains unclear. The CDR3 spans 13 residues. The V end lost 3 bases, the J end lost 3 bases, and 12 bases lay between the germline ends. Per germline, CDR1 SQVTM and CDR2 ANQGSEA. CDR3 protein: CSVELVSVYEQYF. CDR3 DNA sequence: TGCAGCGTTGAGCTAGTCTCAGTCTACGAGCAGTACTTC.

This clonotype was counted only a few times. The rearrangement joins TRBV6-5 to TRBJ1-5; D may be TRBD1 (5 bases). Looked up from germline, CDR1 is MNHEY and CDR2 is SVGAGI. Trimming took 8 bases from V and 0 from J, leaving 8 bases between them. The CDR3 is 13 residues long. CDR3 nucleotides: TGTGCCAGCCGACAGTATAGCAATCAGCCCCAGCATTTT. Its protein is CASRQYSNQPQHF.

This clonotype was counted ten times or more. The rearrangement links TRBV6-6 to TRBJ1-2; TRBD1 matches at 9 bases. Germline lookup yields CDR1 MNHNY and CDR2 SVGAGI (reference sequence). CDR3 size: 15 residues. Trimming removed 5 bases from V and 6 bases from J; junction bases left unmatched: 10. The CDR3 sequence: CASSTGQGRRDGYTF. CDR3 DNA: TGTGCCAGCAGTACTGGACAGGGGCGCAGGGATGGCTACACCTTC.

This clonotype was counted at least ten times. The rearrangement joins TRBV5-5 to TRBJ2-5; 9 bases match TRBD2. J gave up 5 bases and V 5 bases, and 10 bases lay outside the gene matches. The CDR3 sequence is 15 residues long. Per germline, CDR1 SGHKS and CDR2 YYEKEE (reference sequence). CDR3 DNA sequence: TGTGCCAGCAGGATTTCGCTAGCGGGATTCGAGACCCAGTACTTC. Residues: CASRISLAGFETQYF.

This chain uses TRBV20-1 with TRBJ2-1; 9 bases line up with TRBD2. The CDR3 has 15 amino acids. CDR1 and CDR2 (germline): DFQATT, SNEGSKA (reference sequence). The trim removed 4 bases at V and 2 bases at J, leaving 6 bases unmatched. The CDR3 DNA reads TGCAGTGCTAAGTGTAGCGGGGGACCCTACAATGAGCAGTTCTTC. It translates to CSAKCSGGPYNEQFF.